What follows describes a single T cell receptor beta chain. The antigen remains unidentified. These data belong to a study of shared clonotypes between healthy human individuals. Study-wide results and caveats: Naive subsets usually exceeded memory subsets in estimated richness.

The authors ran the assay at deep level. Sequenced by immunoSEQ multiplex PCR; TCRdb stores in-frame clones only, minus some. The data contain about 2.4 million clones, 80% to 95% of them singletons. The CDR3 sequence is 13 residues long. Deletions cut 3 bases from V and 5 bases from J, with 12 bases between. Germline V gene sequence: CDR1 SGDLS, CDR2 YYNGEE. Naive CD45RA+ and memory CD45RA-negative subsets were split from CD4+ cells. The V call is TRBV9, the J call TRBJ2-7; D remains unclear. The TCR sequence derives from a man aged 18 to 29 in good health. Some clones in this sample may be carry-over from other donors' samples. The source material was naive CD4+ T cells from PBMCs. Regarding subset: CD45RA+ positively selected. CDR3 sequence: CASSGVRLHEQYF. For the CDR3, the DNA is TGTGCCAGCAGCGGGGTGCGGCTTCACGAGCAGTACTTC.